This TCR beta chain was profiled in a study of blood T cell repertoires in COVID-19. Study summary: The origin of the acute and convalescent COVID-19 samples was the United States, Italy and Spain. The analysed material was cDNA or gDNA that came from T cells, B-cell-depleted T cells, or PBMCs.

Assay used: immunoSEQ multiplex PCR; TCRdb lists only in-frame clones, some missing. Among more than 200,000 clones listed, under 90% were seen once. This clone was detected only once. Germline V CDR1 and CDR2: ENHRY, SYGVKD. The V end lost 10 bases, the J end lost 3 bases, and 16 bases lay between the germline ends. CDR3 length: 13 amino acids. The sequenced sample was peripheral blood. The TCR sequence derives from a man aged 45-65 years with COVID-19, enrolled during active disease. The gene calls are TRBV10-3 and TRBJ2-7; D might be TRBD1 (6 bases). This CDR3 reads CATTVQGGYEQYF. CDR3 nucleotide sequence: TGTGCCACCACCGTACAGGGCGGCTACGAGCAGTACTTC.